These 24 T cell receptor beta chains originate from one sample sequenced in a study of CD8+ T cells in alopecia areata. The authors extracted RNA and reverse transcribed it into cDNA as the sequencing template. Produced via immunoSEQ multiplex PCR; TCRdb's table is partial and in-frame only. The sample lists 90,000 to 100,000 clones, about 40% occurring once. The specimen was CD4+ T cells sorted from blood. The receptors stem from a human donor with alopecia areata.

This chain connects TRBV5-1 to TRBJ2-5; D perhaps matches TRBD1 (5 bases). Trimming took off 1 base at V and 4 bases at J, with 14 bases between the two ends. CDR3 length: 15 residues. Germline V gives CDR1 SGHRS, CDR2 YFSETQ. The CDR3 sequence is CASSLPQGSLETQYF. The CDR3 nucleotides read TGCGCCAGCAGCTTGCCTCAGGGATCCTTAGAGACCCAGTACTTC.

This clone has just a few counts. The V call is TRBV9, the J call TRBJ2-3; 8 bases map to TRBD2. V lost 2 bases and J lost 2; bases outside the gene matches: 4. The CDR3 spans 15 residues. The germline V gene encodes CDR1 SGDLS and CDR2 YYNGEE. The CDR3 nucleotides are TGTGCCAGCAGCGTCGGAGCGGGGGCCACAGATACGCAGTATTTT. This codes for CASSVGAGATDTQYF. The full variable domain, with the rest looked up from reference TRBV9 and TRBJ2-3, is DSGVTQTPKHLITATGQRVTLRCSPRSGDLSVYWYQQSLDQGLQFLIQYYNGEERAKGNILERFSAQQFPDLHSELNLSSLELGDSALYFCASSVGAGATDTQYFGPGTRLTVL.

Only a few counts were recorded for this clone. The gene calls are TRBV28 and TRBJ2-1; possibly TRBD1 for D (6 bases). The CDR3 extends over 13 amino acids. Germline V lookup: CDR1 MDHEN, CDR2 SYDVKM. Trimming removed 5 bases from V and 7 bases from J, with 12 bases in between. The chain's CDR3 is CASSRTVLNEQFF. The CDR3 DNA is TGTGCCAGCAGTCGGACAGTCCTGAATGAGCAGTTCTTC.

By share of the sample, this clone is medium-sized. Different DNA sequences within this sample yield the same CDR3. The CDR3 spells CAWSGSTDTQYF. The CDR3 DNA is TGTGCCTGGAGCGGGAGCACAGATACGCAGTATTTT. The rearrangement joins TRBV30 to TRBJ2-3; D call uncertain. The ends were cut back, 3 bases at V and 0 bases at J, with 4 bases in the middle. Germline V CDR1 and CDR2: GTSNPN, SVGIG (reference sequence). This CDR3 is 12 amino acids long.

The chain uses TRBV28 and TRBJ2-5; D is ambiguous. Germline-derived CDR1 and CDR2 are MDHEN and SYDVKM. Trimming took 5 bases from V and 5 from J, leaving 3 bases between them. There are 10 residues in the CDR3. The CDR3 DNA reads as TGTGCCAGCAGTGATGAGACCCAGTACTTC. Translation gives CASSDETQYF.

This clone was seen only a few times. The rearrangement uses TRBV5-1 and TRBJ2-5, with D unclear. Trimming took 1 base from V and 5 from J, leaving 6 bases between them. CDR1 is SGHRS and CDR2 is YFSETQ in the germline V gene. This CDR3 is 12 amino acids long. The CDR3 reads CASSLIGETQYF. The CDR3 DNA reads as TGCGCCAGCAGCTTGATCGGGGAGACCCAGTACTTC.

This clone has a single count. The rearrangement links TRBV30 to TRBJ2-5; unclear D gene. With 4 bases removed from V and 3 bases from J, the gap between germline ends came to 9 bases. The germline gives CDR1 GTSNPN, CDR2 SVGIG (reference sequence). The CDR3 loop spans 12 amino acids. CDR3 protein: CAWNDIEETQYF. CDR3 nucleotides: TGTGCCTGGAATGACATCGAAGAGACCCAGTACTTC.

The chain carries TRBV27 and TRBJ2-5; D assignment may be TRBD1 or TRBD2 (5 bases each). CDR1 is MNHEY and CDR2 is SMNVEV in the germline V gene (reference sequence). CDR3 length: 14 amino acids. V was trimmed by 2 bases and J by 2 bases, leaving 9 bases between them. This CDR3 reads CASSLKGRQETQYF. In DNA, the CDR3 is TGTGCCAGCAGTTTAAAGGGACGGCAAGAGACCCAGTACTTC.

V gene TRBV30 combines with J gene TRBJ1-4; possible D gene TRBD1, 6 bases. This CDR3 region has 15 residues. Germline lookup yields CDR1 GTSNPN and CDR2 SVGIG (reference sequence). Deletions cut 2 bases from V and 3 bases from J, with 13 bases between. CDR3 sequence: CAWSTGRVSNEKLFF. CDR3 DNA sequence: TGTGCCTGGAGTACAGGGCGAGTTTCTAATGAAAAACTGTTTTTT.

The sample holds a few counts of this clone. V is TRBV4-1 and J is TRBJ1-5, with D hard to call. Germline CDR1 MGHRA, CDR2 YSYEKL. V lost 0 bases to trimming and J lost 0 bases, with 6 bases between them. CDR3 size: 15 residues. CDR3 region: CASSQEGRSNQPQHF. CDR3 nucleotides: TGCGCCAGCAGCCAAGAGGGCCGTAGCAATCAGCCCCAGCATTTT.

This rearrangement joins TRBV5-1 to TRBJ2-1; maybe TRBD2 (5 bases). Germline CDR1 reads SGHRS; CDR2 reads YFSETQ. The CDR3 totals 14 residues. V gave up 7 bases and J gave up 1 base, with 12 bases separating them. The chain's CDR3 is CASGPPGSYNEQFF. The CDR3 bases are TGCGCCAGCGGTCCTCCGGGGTCCTACAATGAGCAGTTCTTC. Combining the CDR3 with reference TRBV5-1 and TRBJ2-1 gives the whole variable domain KAGVTQTPRYLIKTRGQQVTLSCSPISGHRSVSWYQQTPGQGLQFLFEYFSETQRNKGNFPGRFSGRQFSNSRSEMNVSTLELGDSALYLCASGPPGSYNEQFFGPGTRLTVL.

This clone was picked up a small number of times. V and J are TRBV23-1 and TRBJ2-1; 13 bases fit TRBD2. TRBV23-1 is known as an ORF, though its function is uncertain. The CDR3 runs 18 residues. V shed 6 bases and J 9 bases; nucleotides not matched to a gene: 17. CDR3 region: CASRVRPRTSGSVAEQFF. The DNA for the CDR3 is TGCGCCAGCAGGGTCCGACCGAGGACTAGCGGGAGTGTCGCTGAGCAGTTCTTC.

The rearrangement joins TRBV7-9 to TRBJ2-1; possibly TRBD2 for D (6 bases). The germline V gene encodes CDR1 SEHNR and CDR2 FQNEAQ (reference sequence). V was trimmed by 4 bases and J by 4 bases, leaving 17 bases between them. This CDR3 is 16 amino acids long. CDR3 amino acids: CASSSGVTGGYNEQFF. The CDR3 bases are TGTGCCAGCAGCTCTGGGGTCACTGGGGGGTACAATGAGCAGTTCTTC.

This clone was seen just once. The rearrangement uses TRBV29-1 and TRBJ1-5; no clear D gene. CDR1 SQVTM and CDR2 ANQGSEA come from the germline V gene. Trimming cost V 4 bases and J 2 bases, with 6 bases left between them. The CDR3 extends over 12 amino acids. CDR3 protein: CSVGSRNQPQHF. Written as DNA, the CDR3 is TGCAGCGTTGGTAGTCGCAATCAGCCCCAGCATTTT.

This chain uses TRBV7-2 with TRBJ2-5; 8 bases match TRBD2. The CDR3 is 13 residues long. Germline V gene data show CDR1 as SGHTA and CDR2 as FQGNSA. The ends lost 5 bases at V and 4 bases at J; junction bases unmatched: 3. The DNA of the CDR3 is TGTGCCAGCAGCCCGGGGGGGAGAGAGACCCAGTACTTC. Its protein product is CASSPGGRETQYF.

A few counts support this clone. The V and J genes are TRBV28 and TRBJ2-1; 9 nucleotides match TRBD2. CDR1 and CDR2 (germline): MDHEN, SYDVKM. This CDR3 comprises 14 residues. After removal of 6 bases from V and 4 bases from J, the junction contained 4 bases not matched to a gene. The CDR3 sequence is CASRGSGSYNEQFF. The CDR3 region has the DNA TGTGCCAGCAGGGGTAGCGGGAGTTACAATGAGCAGTTCTTC.

This clone was seen only a few times. The rearrangement links TRBV23-1 to TRBJ2-5, with 8 positions matching TRBD1. TRBV23-1 is an ORF, and what it does is uncertain. V trimming: 0 bases; J trimming: 4 bases; junction bases outside the gene matches: 7. The CDR3 has 16 amino acids. CDR3 nucleotides: TGCGCCAGCAGTCAATCAGGGGACAGGTTAGGAGAGACCCAGTACTTC. Translated, it gives CASSQSGDRLGETQYF.

This chain connects TRBV29-1 to TRBJ2-3, with 14 nucleotides matching TRBD2. The germline gives CDR1 SQVTM, CDR2 ANQGSEA. The CDR3 totals 14 residues. Germline trimming cut 4 bases from V and 5 bases from J; bases unmatched to any gene: 2. The CDR3 sequence: CSVAGTSGRDTQYF. In nucleotides, the CDR3 is TGCAGCGTTGCAGGGACTAGCGGGAGAGATACGCAGTATTTT.

This clone was seen a handful of times. The chain is built from TRBV7-2 and TRBJ1-4, with TRBD1 matching over 7 bases. CDR3 size: 14 residues. CDR1 and CDR2 from the germline V gene are SGHTA and FQGNSA. With 5 bases clipped from V and 11 bases from J, the junction kept 11 bases outside the gene matches. CDR3 loop: CASSTDPTGSKLFF. The CDR3 DNA follows: TGTGCCAGCAGCACCGACCCGACAGGGTCTAAACTGTTTTTT.

This clone occurred a few times. This chain connects TRBV9 to TRBJ2-5; TRBD2 agrees at 8 bases. The CDR3 has 15 amino acids. CDR1 is SGDLS, CDR2 YYNGEE, per germline. The trim removed 4 bases at V and 6 bases at J, leaving 11 bases unmatched. CDR3 amino acids: CASSPIGGGLKTQYF. The CDR3 region has the DNA TGTGCCAGCAGCCCGATCGGGGGGGGACTGAAGACCCAGTACTTC.

The chain has TRBV7-8 and TRBJ2-6; D unresolved. CDR1 is SGHVS and CDR2 is FQNEAQ in the germline V gene. The V and J ends lost 5 bases and 0 bases respectively, with 11 bases between them. The CDR3 spans 16 residues. Here the CDR3 reads CASSPSGASGANVLTF. In DNA, the CDR3 is TGTGCCAGCAGCCCCTCGGGTGCCTCTGGGGCCAACGTCCTGACTTTC.

The table lists this clone with a count of one. The rearrangement uses TRBV29-1 and TRBJ2-3; TRBD2 matches 11 bases. Germline V CDR1 and CDR2: SQVTM, ANQGSEA. The junction had 9 bases not matched to a gene; V was cut back by 4 bases and J by 0 bases. The CDR3 has 17 amino acids. CDR3 sequence reads: CSVAGTSGTTSTDTQYF. The DNA for the CDR3 is TGCAGCGTTGCGGGGACTAGCGGCACAACTAGCACAGATACGCAGTATTTT.

J is TRBJ1-5 and V is TRBV2; 7 bases agree with TRBD1. V shed 6 bases and J 7 bases; nucleotides not matched to a gene: 6. Germline values: CDR1 SNHLY, CDR2 FYNNEI. The CDR3 spans 13 residues. Here the CDR3 DNA reads TGTGCCAGCAGAAAGGACAGGTCACAGCCCCAGCATTTT. Translation: CASRKDRSQPQHF.

This chain uses TRBV7-9 with TRBJ2-1, with 9 bases fitting TRBD1. CDR3 length equals 14 residues. From germline, CDR1 is SEHNR and CDR2 FQNEAQ (reference sequence). The junction had 6 bases not matched to a gene; V was cut back by 5 bases and J by 7 bases. The CDR3 sequence: CASSSHRGRNEQFF. The CDR3 DNA sequence: TGTGCCAGCAGCAGTCACAGGGGGCGTAATGAGCAGTTCTTC.